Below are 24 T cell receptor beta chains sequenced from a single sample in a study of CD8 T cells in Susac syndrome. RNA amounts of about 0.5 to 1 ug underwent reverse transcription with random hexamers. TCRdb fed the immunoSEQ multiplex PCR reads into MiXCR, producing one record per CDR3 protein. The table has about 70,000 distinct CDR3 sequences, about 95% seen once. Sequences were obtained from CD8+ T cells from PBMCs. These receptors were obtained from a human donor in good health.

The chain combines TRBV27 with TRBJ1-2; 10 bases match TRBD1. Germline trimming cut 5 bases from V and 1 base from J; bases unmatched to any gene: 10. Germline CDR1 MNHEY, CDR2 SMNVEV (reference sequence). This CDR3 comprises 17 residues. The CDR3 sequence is CASSPLSGTGVNYGYTF. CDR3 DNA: TGTGCCAGCAGTCCGTTATCCGGGACAGGGGTTAACTATGGCTACACCTTC.

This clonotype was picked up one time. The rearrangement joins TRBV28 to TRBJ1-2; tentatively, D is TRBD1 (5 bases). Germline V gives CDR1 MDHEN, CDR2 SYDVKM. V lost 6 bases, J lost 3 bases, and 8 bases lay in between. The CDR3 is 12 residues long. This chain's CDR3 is CASSPGHYGYTF. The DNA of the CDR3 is TGTGCCAGCAGCCCAGGGCACTATGGCTACACCTTC.

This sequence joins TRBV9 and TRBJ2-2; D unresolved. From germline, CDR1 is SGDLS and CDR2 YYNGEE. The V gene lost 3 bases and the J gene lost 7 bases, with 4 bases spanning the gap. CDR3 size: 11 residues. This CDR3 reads CASSGSGELFF. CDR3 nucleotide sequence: TGTGCCAGCAGCGGGAGCGGGGAGCTGTTTTTT. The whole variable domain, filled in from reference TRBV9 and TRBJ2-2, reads DSGVTQTPKHLITATGQRVTLRCSPRSGDLSVYWYQQSLDQGLQFLIQYYNGEERAKGNILERFSAQQFPDLHSELNLSSLELGDSALYFCASSGSGELFFGEGSRLTVL.

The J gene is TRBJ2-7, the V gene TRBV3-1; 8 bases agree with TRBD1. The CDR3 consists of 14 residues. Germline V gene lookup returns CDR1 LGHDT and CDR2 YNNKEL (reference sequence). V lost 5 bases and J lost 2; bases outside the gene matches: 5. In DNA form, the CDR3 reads TGTGCCAGCAGCACCGGGACAGGCCCCTACGAGCAGTACTTC. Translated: CASSTGTGPYEQYF.

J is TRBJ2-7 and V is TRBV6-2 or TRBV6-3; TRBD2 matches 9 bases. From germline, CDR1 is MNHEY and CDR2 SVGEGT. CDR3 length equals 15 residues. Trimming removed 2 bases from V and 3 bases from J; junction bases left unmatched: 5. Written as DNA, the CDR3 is TGTGCCAGCAGTTACATGGGGACTAGCAGCTACGAGCAGTACGTC. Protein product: CASSYMGTSSYEQYV.

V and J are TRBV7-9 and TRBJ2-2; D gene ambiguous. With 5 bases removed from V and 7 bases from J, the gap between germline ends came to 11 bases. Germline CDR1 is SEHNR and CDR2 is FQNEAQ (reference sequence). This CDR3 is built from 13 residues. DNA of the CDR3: TGTGCCAGCAGCCCTCCCTCTATCGGGGAGCTGTTTTTT. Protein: CASSPPSIGELFF.

For the CDR3, the DNA is TGTGCCAGCAGCTTAGGCGGCAGTTCCCCCCTCCACTTT. Translating gives CASSLGGSSPLHF. The chain carries TRBV7-3 and TRBJ1-6, with unresolved D. Germline-derived CDR1 and CDR2 are SGHTA and FQGTGA. V was pared by 2 bases and J by 13 bases, with 12 bases between. The CDR3 is made up of 13 amino acids.

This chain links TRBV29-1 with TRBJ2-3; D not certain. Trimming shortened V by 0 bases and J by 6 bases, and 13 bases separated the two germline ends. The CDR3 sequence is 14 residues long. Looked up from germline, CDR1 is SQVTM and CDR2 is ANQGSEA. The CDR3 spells CSVEDVLGRDTQYF. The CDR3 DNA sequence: TGCAGCGTTGAAGACGTTTTAGGAAGGGATACGCAGTATTTT.

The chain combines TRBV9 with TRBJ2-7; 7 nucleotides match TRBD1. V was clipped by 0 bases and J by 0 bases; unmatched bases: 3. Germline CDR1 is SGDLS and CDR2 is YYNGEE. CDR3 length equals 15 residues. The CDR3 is CASSVGQGPSYEQYF. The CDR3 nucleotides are TGTGCCAGCAGCGTAGGACAGGGACCCTCCTACGAGCAGTACTTC.

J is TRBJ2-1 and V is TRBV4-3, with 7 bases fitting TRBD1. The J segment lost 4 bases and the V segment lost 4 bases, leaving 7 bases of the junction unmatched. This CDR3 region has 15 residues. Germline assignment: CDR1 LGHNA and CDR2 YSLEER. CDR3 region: CASSLGTDRYNEQFF. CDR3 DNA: TGCGCCAGCAGCCTTGGGACAGACCGTTACAATGAGCAGTTCTTC.

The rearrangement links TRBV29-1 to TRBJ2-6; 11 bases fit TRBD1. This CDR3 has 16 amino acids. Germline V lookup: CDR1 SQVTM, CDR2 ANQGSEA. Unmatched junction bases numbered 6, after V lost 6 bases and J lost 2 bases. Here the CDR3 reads CSVVPGQGAGANVLTF. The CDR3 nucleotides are TGCAGCGTCGTCCCGGGACAGGGGGCTGGGGCCAACGTCCTGACTTTC.

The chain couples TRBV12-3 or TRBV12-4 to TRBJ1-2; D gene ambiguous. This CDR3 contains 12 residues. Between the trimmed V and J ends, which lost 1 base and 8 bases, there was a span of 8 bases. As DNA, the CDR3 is TGTGCCAGCAGTTTAGGTGGCGGAGGCTACACCTTC. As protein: CASSLGGGGYTF.

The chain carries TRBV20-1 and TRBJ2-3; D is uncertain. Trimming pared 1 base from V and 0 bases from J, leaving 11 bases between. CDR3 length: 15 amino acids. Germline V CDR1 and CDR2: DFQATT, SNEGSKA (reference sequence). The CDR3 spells CSARGRWSSTDTQYF. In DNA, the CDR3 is TGCAGTGCTAGAGGTCGGTGGAGTAGCACAGATACGCAGTATTTT.

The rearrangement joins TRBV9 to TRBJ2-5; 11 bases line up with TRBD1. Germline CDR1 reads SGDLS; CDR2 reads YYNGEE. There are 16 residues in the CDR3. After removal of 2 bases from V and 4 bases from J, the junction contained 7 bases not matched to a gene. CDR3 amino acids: CASSVADRGRGETQYF. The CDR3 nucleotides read TGTGCCAGCAGCGTCGCGGACAGGGGGCGAGGAGAGACCCAGTACTTC.

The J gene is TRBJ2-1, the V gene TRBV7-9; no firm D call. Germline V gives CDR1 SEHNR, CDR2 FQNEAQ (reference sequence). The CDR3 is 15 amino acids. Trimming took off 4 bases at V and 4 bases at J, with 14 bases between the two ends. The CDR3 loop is CASSWSTTVYNEQFF. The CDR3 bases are TGTGCCAGCAGCTGGAGTACCACAGTTTACAATGAGCAGTTCTTC.

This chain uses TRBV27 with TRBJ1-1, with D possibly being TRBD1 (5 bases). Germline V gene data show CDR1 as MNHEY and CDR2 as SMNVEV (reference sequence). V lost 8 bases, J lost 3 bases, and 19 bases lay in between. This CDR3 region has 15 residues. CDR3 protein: CASRTTPRADTEAFF. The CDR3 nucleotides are TGTGCCAGCCGCACCACTCCCAGGGCTGACACTGAAGCTTTCTTT.

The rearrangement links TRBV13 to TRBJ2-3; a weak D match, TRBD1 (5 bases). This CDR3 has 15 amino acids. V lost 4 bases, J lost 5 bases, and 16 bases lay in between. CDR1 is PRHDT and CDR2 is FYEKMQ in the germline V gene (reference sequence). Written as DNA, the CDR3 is TGTGCCAGCAGCTCCCCGTTGGGCCAGGGAGATACGCAGTATTTT. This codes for CASSSPLGQGDTQYF.

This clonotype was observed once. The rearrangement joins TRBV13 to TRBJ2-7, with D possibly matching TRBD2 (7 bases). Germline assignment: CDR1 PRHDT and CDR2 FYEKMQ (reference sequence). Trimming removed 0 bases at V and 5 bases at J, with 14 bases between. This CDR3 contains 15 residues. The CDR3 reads CASSLGGGAVDEQYV. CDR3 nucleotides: TGTGCCAGCAGCTTAGGAGGGGGGGCAGTGGACGAGCAGTACGTC.

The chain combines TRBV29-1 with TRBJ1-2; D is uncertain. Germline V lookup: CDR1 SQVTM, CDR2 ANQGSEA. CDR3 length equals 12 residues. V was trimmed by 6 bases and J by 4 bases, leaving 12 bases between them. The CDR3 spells CSVRTVGYGYTF. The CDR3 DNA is TGCAGCGTCCGGACGGTGGGCTATGGCTACACCTTC.

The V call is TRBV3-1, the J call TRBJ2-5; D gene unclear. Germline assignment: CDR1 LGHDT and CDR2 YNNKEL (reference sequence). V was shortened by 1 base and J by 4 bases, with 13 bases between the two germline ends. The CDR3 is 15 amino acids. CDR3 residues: CASSQAIVLGETQYF. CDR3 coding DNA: TGTGCCAGCAGCCAAGCCATAGTATTGGGAGAGACCCAGTACTTC.

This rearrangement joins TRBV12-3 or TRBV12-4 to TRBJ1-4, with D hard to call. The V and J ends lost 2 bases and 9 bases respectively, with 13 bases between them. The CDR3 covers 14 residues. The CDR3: CASSLPNVGKKLFF. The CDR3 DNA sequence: TGTGCCAGCAGTTTACCTAACGTGGGGAAAAAACTGTTTTTT.

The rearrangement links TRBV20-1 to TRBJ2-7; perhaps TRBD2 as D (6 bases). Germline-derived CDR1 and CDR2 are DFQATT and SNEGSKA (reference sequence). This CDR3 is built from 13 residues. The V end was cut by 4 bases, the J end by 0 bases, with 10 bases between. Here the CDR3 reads CSAKGLSSYEQYF. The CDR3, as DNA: TGCAGTGCTAAGGGACTTAGCTCCTACGAGCAGTACTTC.

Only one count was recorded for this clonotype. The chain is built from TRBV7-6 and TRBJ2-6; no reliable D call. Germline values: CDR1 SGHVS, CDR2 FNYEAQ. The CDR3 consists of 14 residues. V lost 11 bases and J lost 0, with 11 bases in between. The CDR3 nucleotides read TGTGCCGCCAGTAGTAGCTCTGGGGCCAACGTCCTGACTTTC. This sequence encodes CAASSSSGANVLTF. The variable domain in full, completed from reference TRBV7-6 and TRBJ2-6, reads GAGVSQSPRYKVTKRGQDVALRCDPISGHVSLYWYRQALGQGPEFLTYFNYEAQQDKSGLPNDRFSAERPEGSISTLTIQRTEQRDSAMYRCAASSSSGANVLTFGAGSRLTVL.

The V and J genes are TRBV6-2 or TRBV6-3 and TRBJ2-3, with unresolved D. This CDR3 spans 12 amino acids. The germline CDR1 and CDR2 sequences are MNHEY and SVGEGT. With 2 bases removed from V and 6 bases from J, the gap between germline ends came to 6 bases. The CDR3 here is CASSYVGDTQYF. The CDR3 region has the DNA TGTGCCAGCAGTTACGTCGGGGATACGCAGTATTTT.